The 23 T cell receptor beta chains below come from one sample, sequenced in a study of blood T cell repertoires in COVID-19. The table came from immunoSEQ multiplex PCR; TCRdb's copy has only in-frame clones and leaves some out. The sample lists about 180,000 clones, approximately 82% occurring once. The sequenced material came from PBMCs or T cells enriched from blood (not recorded which). These receptors were taken from a woman between 45 and 60 years old who had recovered from COVID-19.

This chain uses TRBV7-3 with TRBJ1-2; perhaps TRBD1 as D (5 bases). The length of the CDR3 is 13 residues. V was trimmed by 5 bases and J by 6 bases, leaving 13 bases between them. Germline values: CDR1 SGHTA, CDR2 FQGTGA. This chain's CDR3 is CASSPAGGHGYTF. As DNA, the CDR3 is TGTGCCAGCAGCCCCGCGGGGGGACATGGCTACACCTTC.

The V gene is TRBV11-1, the J gene TRBJ1-6, with 11 bases lining up with TRBD1. The ends lost 3 bases at V and 11 bases at J; junction bases unmatched: 6. CDR3 size: 15 residues. Germline-derived CDR1 and CDR2 are SGHAT and FQDESV (reference sequence). CDR3 in amino acids: CASSFGQGAGTPLHF. The CDR3 nucleotides read TGTGCCAGCAGCTTCGGACAGGGGGCCGGAACACCCCTCCACTTT.

This clone was observed a single time. The V gene is TRBV3-1 (or the pseudogene TRBV3-2), the J gene TRBJ1-1, with D maybe TRBD1 (5 bases). The germline V gene encodes CDR1 LGHDT and CDR2 YNNKEL (reference sequence). Trimming took off 3 bases at V and 8 bases at J, with 19 bases between the two ends. The CDR3 sequence is 15 residues long. CDR3 DNA: TGTGCCAGCAGCCATCCGTCGATGGAGGAGGGGGAAGCTTTCTTT. It specifies CASSHPSMEEGEAFF.

This chain connects TRBV7-8 to TRBJ2-1, with 8 positions matching TRBD2. The trim removed 2 bases at V and 8 bases at J, leaving 5 bases unmatched. The CDR3 contains 14 residues. Germline V gives CDR1 SGHVS, CDR2 FQNEAQ. CDR3 nucleotides: TGTGCCAGCAGCTTACAGGCGGGAGGCTATGAGCAGTTCTTC. Encoded protein: CASSLQAGGYEQFF.

This clone has just one count. The rearrangement uses TRBV19 and TRBJ2-7; 9 bases map to TRBD1. CDR1 and CDR2 (germline): LNHDA, SQIVND (reference sequence). CDR3 length: 16 amino acids. V gave up 2 bases and J gave up 4 bases; unmatched junction bases: 9. CDR3 loop: CASSIRGQGTGYEQYF. The DNA for the CDR3 is TGTGCCAGTAGTATAAGAGGACAGGGGACCGGGTACGAGCAGTACTTC.

V and J are TRBV19 and TRBJ1-1; D gene uncertain. V was pared by 5 bases and J by 5 bases, with 15 bases between. CDR3 size: 14 residues. Germline V gene lookup returns CDR1 LNHDA and CDR2 SQIVND (reference sequence). CDR3 DNA sequence: TGTGCCAGTAGTCCCCCCCGGGAAAGGACTGAAGCTTTCTTT. This gives the protein CASSPPRERTEAFF.

J is TRBJ2-5 and V is TRBV9, with TRBD2 identical over 12 bases. The V gene's germline CDR1 is SGDLS and CDR2 YYNGEE. The CDR3 has 16 residues. The V gene end was trimmed by 0 bases and the J gene end by 0 bases; junction bases not matched to a gene: 0. CDR3 in DNA: TGTGCCAGCAGCGTAGGGACTAGCGGGGACCAAGAGACCCAGTACTTC. This translates into CASSVGTSGDQETQYF. Full variable domain (remainder filled in from reference TRBV9 and TRBJ2-5): DSGVTQTPKHLITATGQRVTLRCSPRSGDLSVYWYQQSLDQGLQFLIQYYNGEERAKGNILERFSAQQFPDLHSELNLSSLELGDSALYFCASSVGTSGDQETQYFGPGTRLLVL.

The gene calls are TRBV6-5 and TRBJ1-1; TRBD1 matches 8 bases. Germline V lookup: CDR1 MNHEY, CDR2 SVGAGI. The ends lost 6 bases at V and 10 bases at J; junction bases unmatched: 7. The CDR3 is made up of 12 amino acids. CDR3: CASSSSGTGAFF. CDR3 nucleotide sequence: TGTGCCAGCAGCTCCAGTGGGACAGGAGCTTTCTTT.

A single count supports this clone. The chain joins TRBV7-8 to TRBJ1-3; D is perhaps TRBD1 (6 bases). V lost 8 bases, J lost 4 bases, and 15 bases lay in between. Germline V gives CDR1 SGHVS, CDR2 FQNEAQ. The CDR3 covers 14 residues. The CDR3 spells CASRRGGQGNTIYF. CDR3 nucleotides: TGTGCCAGCCGAAGGGGGGGGCAGGGAAACACCATATATTTT.

V usage is TRBV2 and J usage is TRBJ1-1; a possible D gene is TRBD1 (5 bases). Looked up from germline, CDR1 is SNHLY and CDR2 is FYNNEI. The CDR3 is made up of 14 amino acids. The V end was cut by 2 bases, the J end by 4 bases, with 11 bases between. This chain's CDR3 is CASSENGGGTEAFF. DNA of the CDR3: TGTGCCAGCAGTGAAAATGGCGGGGGCACTGAAGCTTTCTTT. The variable domain in full, with the rest retrieved from reference TRBV2 and TRBJ1-1, is EPEVTQTPSHQVTQMGQEVILRCVPISNHLYFYWYRQILGQKVEFLVSFYNNEISEKSEIFDDQFSVERPDGSNFTLKIRSTKLEDSAMYFCASSENGGGTEAFFGQGTRLTVV.

The chain is built from TRBV20-1 and TRBJ1-6; D not resolved. V lost 3 bases and J lost 7, with 10 bases in between. CDR1 is DFQATT, CDR2 SNEGSKA, per germline (reference sequence). The CDR3 is made up of 13 amino acids. DNA of the CDR3: TGCAGTGCTAGTGATGGGAGAAATTCACCCCTCCACTTT. This translates into CSASDGRNSPLHF.

This clone has a single count. The rearrangement uses TRBV9 and TRBJ1-2; D is unresolved. Trimming took off 0 bases at V and 6 bases at J, with 12 bases between the two ends. The CDR3 loop spans 14 amino acids. The germline CDR1 and CDR2 sequences are SGDLS and YYNGEE. CDR3 DNA sequence: TGTGCCAGCAGCGTAGGGGCGGGGTTCGATGGCTACACCTTC. Translated: CASSVGAGFDGYTF.

CDR3 in DNA: TGTGCCAGCAGCTTAACAGGGGGGGAAAAACTGTTTTTT. This gives the protein CASSLTGGEKLFF. The gene calls are TRBV7-2 and TRBJ1-4; TRBD1 aligns across 8 bases. V shed 2 bases and J 8 bases; nucleotides not matched to a gene: 1. This CDR3 is 13 amino acids long. The V gene's germline CDR1 is SGHTA and CDR2 FQGNSA.

This clone was counted once. In DNA form, the CDR3 reads TGTGCCAGCAGTCTTCCAATGACAGGGGACTATGGCTACACCTTC. The encoded protein is CASSLPMTGDYGYTF. The V call is TRBV28, the J call TRBJ1-2, with 8 bases that match TRBD1. There are 15 residues in the CDR3. J gave up 3 bases and V 5 bases, and 8 bases lay outside the gene matches. CDR1 is MDHEN and CDR2 is SYDVKM in the germline V gene.

The chain links TRBV5-1 to TRBJ1-6; D is possibly TRBD1 (6 bases). Germline V lookup: CDR1 SGHRS, CDR2 YFSETQ. The CDR3 has 15 amino acids. The V end was cut by 2 bases, the J end by 10 bases, with 16 bases between. The CDR3 sequence is CASSFTGRGESPLHF. For the CDR3, the DNA is TGCGCCAGCAGCTTCACAGGGCGAGGTGAATCACCCCTCCACTTT.

J is TRBJ2-2 and V is TRBV7-2; 9 bases map to TRBD1. The CDR3 length is 16 residues. Germline values: CDR1 SGHTA, CDR2 FQGNSA. With V trimmed by 6 bases and J by 2 bases, 7 bases remained unmatched. CDR3 sequence: CASSPQGAINTGELFF. The CDR3 coding sequence is TGTGCCAGCAGTCCACAGGGGGCGATCAACACCGGGGAGCTGTTTTTT.

The V gene is TRBV12-3 or TRBV12-4, the J gene TRBJ2-5; no clear D. Trimming removed 6 bases from V and 4 bases from J, with 9 bases in between. This CDR3 region has 12 residues. CDR3 in DNA: TGTGCCAGCAGGGCCCGCGGAGAGACCCAGTACTTC. Amino acid sequence: CASRARGETQYF.

This chain joins TRBV19 and TRBJ2-7, with a weak D call TRBD1 (5 bases). CDR1 and CDR2 (germline): LNHDA, SQIVND (reference sequence). The CDR3 covers 11 residues. The V and J ends lost 5 bases and 5 bases respectively, with 7 bases between them. CDR3 in DNA: TGTGCCAGTAGTTGGGGCCACGAGCAGTACTTC. This gives the protein CASSWGHEQYF. Complete variable domain (other parts from reference TRBV19 and TRBJ2-7): DGGITQSPKYLFRKEGQNVTLSCEQNLNHDAMYWYRQDPGQGLRLIYYSQIVNDFQKGDIAEGYSVSREKKESFPLTVTSAQKNPTAFYLCASSWGHEQYFGPGTRLTVT.

CDR3 loop: CASSLASGRADTQYF. DNA for the CDR3: TGTGCCAGCAGCTTAGCTAGCGGGAGAGCAGATACGCAGTATTTT. The chain couples TRBV7-2 to TRBJ2-3, with 9 bases lining up with TRBD2. Germline V gene lookup returns CDR1 SGHTA and CDR2 FQGNSA. The CDR3 is 15 residues long. The trim removed 0 bases at V and 4 bases at J, leaving 2 bases unmatched.

The CDR3 DNA sequence: TGTGCCAGCAGCCAAAGAGGGGGGGACACGACCTACGAGCAGTACTTC. Its protein is CASSQRGGDTTYEQYF. The chain recombines TRBV7-2 with TRBJ2-7; maybe TRBD2 (7 bases). Per the germline V gene, CDR1 is SGHTA and CDR2 is FQGNSA. The length of the CDR3 is 16 residues. The V end was cut by 5 bases, the J end by 2 bases, with 19 bases between.

The genes are TRBV11-2 and TRBJ1-1; 12 positions agree with TRBD1. V lost 0 bases, J lost 11 bases, and 4 bases stayed unmatched. The CDR3 runs 14 residues. Germline V lookup: CDR1 SGHAT, CDR2 FQNNGV. The CDR3 reads CASSLEGTGGGAFF. CDR3 DNA: TGTGCCAGCAGCTTAGAAGGGACAGGGGGCGGGGCTTTCTTT.

This clone was seen a few times. The rearrangement links TRBV28 to TRBJ2-7, with TRBD2 as a possible D gene (5 bases). Trimming left V 2 bases short and J 0 bases short, with 14 bases between. CDR1 and CDR2 from the germline V gene are MDHEN and SYDVKM. The CDR3 is 16 residues long. The CDR3 loop reads CASSLLAKGSSYEQYF. DNA of the CDR3: TGTGCCAGCAGTTTACTCGCTAAAGGGAGCTCCTACGAGCAGTACTTC. Based on the CDR3 plus reference TRBV28 and TRBJ2-7, the full variable domain is DVKVTQSSRYLVKRTGEKVFLECVQDMDHENMFWYRQDPGLGLRLIYFSYDVKMKEKGDIPEGYSVSREKKERFSLILESASTNQTSMYLCASSLLAKGSSYEQYFGPGTRLTVT.

The chain couples TRBV19 to TRBJ1-5; D is unresolved. V gave up 6 bases and J gave up 3 bases, with 18 bases separating them. The CDR3 length is 16 residues. The germline V gene has CDR1 LNHDA and CDR2 SQIVND (reference sequence). CDR3 protein: CASSPGPTRDNQPQHF. CDR3 in DNA: TGTGCCAGTAGCCCTGGACCTACCCGGGACAATCAGCCCCAGCATTTT.